This T cell receptor (beta chain) was found in a study of T cells in Graves' hyperthyroidism and ophthalmopathy. Germline assignment: CDR1 MNHNS and CDR2 SASEGT. The CDR3 spans 16 residues. V was pared by 8 bases and J by 2 bases, with 19 bases between. Of note for this clonotype: Its target is unknown.

Exclusion of a patient resulted from uncontrolled infection, other autoimmune disease, pregnancy or lactation. Diagnoses were made from clinical symptoms, serum measures (thyroxine and TRAb), thyroid ultrasound and orbital computed tomography. Study outcomes and limitations: Blood also carried most thyroid clonotypes expanded above 0.001. Ophthalmopathy, as predicted by the model, came a median approximately 5.9 months after the prediction.

RNA transcripts were the template for amplifying TCR beta CDR3 regions. First-round RT-PCR of the TCR CDR3 relied on the HTBI primer set. One entry per CDR3 protein, called by TCRdb with MiXCR from the multiplex PCR reads. This sample has a few hundred thousand distinct CDR3 sequences, with around 45% found just once. The sample comprised peripheral blood or thyroid tissue (not recorded which). The V gene is TRBV6-1, the J gene TRBJ1-5; maybe TRBD1 (5 bases). This sequence was found in a woman between 18 and 30 years old with Graves' hyperthyroidism. CDR3 amino acids: CASVEDGGDGNQPQHF. The DNA of the CDR3 is TGTGCCAGCGTTGAAGATGGGGGAGATGGCAATCAGCCCCAGCATTTT.